A selection of T cell receptor beta chains follows, all from one sample in a study of OX40 agonist ivuxolimab in advanced cancers. Profiling relied on immunoSEQ multiplex PCR, and the TCRdb table lists in-frame clones only, not all of them. The sample has 60,000 to 85,000 clones, roughly 86% seen once; the top ten hold 2% to 3%. Sequencing used CD4+ or CD8+ T cells sorted from blood, obtained in a trial of the OX40 agonist ivuxolimab. The source is an adult with an advanced solid tumor such as melanoma, head and neck, liver or kidney cancer. Both conserved end residues are part of each CDR3. Fields, in order: V gene, D gene, J gene, clone size, CDR3 DNA, CDR3 protein. D genes are given only for firm matches. The size field is filled for only some rows; it gives once, few, many or a size class.

>TRBV9|TRBD1|TRBJ2-7|.
TGTGCCAGCAGCGCCTCGACAGGGGGCTCCTCCTACGAGCAGTACTTC
CASSASTGGSSYEQYF
>TRBV5-1|.|TRBJ2-5|.
TGCGCCAGCAGCTTGCTCACAGGTCAAGAGACCCAGTACTTC
CASSLLTGQETQYF
>TRBV4-2|TRBD2|TRBJ2-1|.
TGTGCCAGCAGCCAGGGACTAGCGGGACCCTACAATGAGCAGTTCTTC
CASSQGLAGPYNEQFF
>TRBV19|.|TRBJ2-7|few
TGTGCCAGTAGTACCGGACAGTTCATGAAGGGCGAGCAGTACTTC
CASSTGQFMKGEQYF
>TRBV7-8|.|TRBJ2-5|.
TGTGCCAGCAGCCCTGGCCGGGGGCCAGAGACCCAGTACTTC
CASSPGRGPETQYF
>TRBV4-1|.|TRBJ1-1|.
TGCGCCAGCAGCCAAGAACAAATCCGGACTGAAGCTTTCTTT
CASSQEQIRTEAFF
>TRBV28|.|TRBJ1-3|.
TGTGCCAGCACCCGTTGGGTTGATGGAAACACCATATATTTT
CASTRWVDGNTIYF
>TRBV7-2|.|TRBJ2-7|.
TGTGCCAGCAGCTTTAGGCAGGGTGTCGACGAGCAATACTTC
CASSFRQGVDEQYF
>TRBV30|.|TRBJ1-2|.
TGTGCCTGGATATCGCGTTTGGCCTATGGCTACACCTTC
CAWISRLAYGYTF
>TRBV28|TRBD1|TRBJ2-1|.
TGTGCCAGCAGTTTTGGGACAGGGAAGAGGGAGCAGTTCTTC
CASSFGTGKREQFF
>TRBV6-6|TRBD1|TRBJ1-4|.
TGTGCCAGCAGTCGGCCGGGACAGCGGCGTGAAAAACTGTTTTTT
CASSRPGQRREKLFF
>TRBV5-6|.|TRBJ2-7|.
TGTGCCAGCAGCCAGGGTTCCCTCTACGAGCAGTACTTC
CASSQGSLYEQYF
>TRBV7-9|TRBD2|TRBJ2-1|.
TGTGCCAGCATCTTTTGGGTAGCGGGCACCTCCTACAATGAGCAGTTCTTC
CASIFWVAGTSYNEQFF
>TRBV4-1|.|TRBJ1-5|few
TGCGCCAGCAGCCAGAGACAGATACCTCAGCCCCAGCATTTT
CASSQRQIPQPQHF
>TRBV6-5|TRBD1|TRBJ2-7|.
TGTGCCAGCAGCCGGGACAGGGCCTACGAGCAGTACTTC
CASSRDRAYEQYF
>TRBV27|.|TRBJ2-1|.
TGTGCCAGCAGGTCCTCCGACCCCCTAAGGGCGTTCTTC
CASRSSDPLRAFF
>TRBV7-8|.|TRBJ2-1|.
TGTGCCAGCAGCTTAGTGGGTAGACCGGAGCGCGAGCAGTTCTTC
CASSLVGRPEREQFF
>TRBV13|.|TRBJ2-7|.
TGTGCCAGCCTCCGACAGGTACACTCCTACGAGCAGTACTTC
CASLRQVHSYEQYF
>TRBV5-1|TRBD2|TRBJ2-5|.
TGCGCCAGCAGCACCCTAGCGGGAGGGGGAGAGACCCAGTACTTC
CASSTLAGGGETQYF
>TRBV11-2|.|TRBJ2-3|.
TGTGCCAGCAGCCAAGGTGTAGGGGAGGATACGCAGTATTTT
CASSQGVGEDTQYF
>TRBV30|.|TRBJ1-3|few
TGTGCCTGGAGTCGGCAGCTCCTCTCTGGAAACACCATATATTTT
CAWSRQLLSGNTIYF
>TRBV27|.|TRBJ2-7|.
TGTGCCAGCTCCACCGACAGGTCCTACGAGCAGTACTTC
CASSTDRSYEQYF
>TRBV28|TRBD1|TRBJ1-5|once
TGTGCCAGCAGACCGGGACAGGGCTGGGGACAGCCCCAGCATTTT
CASRPGQGWGQPQHF
>TRBV6-5|TRBD1|TRBJ1-1|.
TGTGCCAGCAACCGACAGGGGAGTACTGAAGCTTTCTTT
CASNRQGSTEAFF
>TRBV5-1|.|TRBJ1-1|.
TGCGCCAGCTCCTTTCCCGGCACTGAAGCTTTCTTT
CASSFPGTEAFF
>TRBV11-2|.|TRBJ1-3|.
TGTGCCAGCAGCCCGAGCTCCGAGGGGAACACCATATATTTT
CASSPSSEGNTIYF
>TRBV5-1|.|TRBJ1-1|.
TGCGCCAGCAGCTTAACAGGGAACACTGAAGCTTTCTTT
CASSLTGNTEAFF
>TRBV7-9|.|TRBJ1-1|few
TGTGCCAGCAGCTTCGGAGGGGGGCGGACTGAAGCTTTCTTT
CASSFGGGRTEAFF
>TRBV27|TRBD1|TRBJ1-2|.
TGTGCCAGCAGGACGGGACAGGCTTATGGCTACACCTTC
CASRTGQAYGYTF
>TRBV7-8|.|TRBJ1-1|.
TGTGCCAGCAGCTTATCGAGGATGAAAGCTTTCTTT
CASSLSRMKAFF
>TRBV28|.|TRBJ1-1|.
TGTGCCAGCGGAACAGCCCGCATGAACACTGAAGCTTTCTTT
CASGTARMNTEAFF
>TRBV5-4|.|TRBJ2-2|.
TGTGCCAGCAGCAGACGGGGCCAGGGGACCGGGGAGCTGTTTTTT
CASSRRGQGTGELFF
>TRBV30|.|TRBJ1-3|.
TGTGCCTGGGGGAGGATCTCTGGAAACACCATATATTTT
CAWGRISGNTIYF
>TRBV6-5|.|TRBJ2-7|.
TGTGCCAGCACCATTCCCGGAGCGGGCCCCTACGAGCAGTACTTC
CASTIPGAGPYEQYF
>TRBV11-2|TRBD1|TRBJ2-7|.
TGTGCCAGCAGCCCCGACAGGGGCTACGAGCAGTACTTC
CASSPDRGYEQYF
>TRBV2|.|TRBJ2-1|.
TGTGCCAGCAGGCGGGACGCTGAAGGAGATGAGCAGTTCTTC
CASRRDAEGDEQFF
>TRBV18|.|TRBJ2-7|.
TGTGCCAGCTCACGAGGGGTGTCCTACGAGCAGTACTTC
CASSRGVSYEQYF
>TRBV28|.|TRBJ2-5|.
TGTGCCAGCACTCGGGGCGGAGCCAAAGAGACCCAGTACTTC
CASTRGGAKETQYF
>TRBV5-4|.|TRBJ1-6|.
TGTGCCAGCAGCTTGGGTGGGGTATATAATTCACCCCTCCACTTT
CASSLGGVYNSPLHF
>TRBV18|.|TRBJ1-1|once
TGTGCCAGCTCACCTCAGGCGAACACTGAAGCTTTCTTT
CASSPQANTEAFF
>TRBV11-3|.|TRBJ2-7|.
TGTGCCAGCAGCTTAGTCCCAGGGCCCGGCGAGCAGTACTTC
CASSLVPGPGEQYF
>TRBV30|.|TRBJ2-7|.
TGTGCCTGGAGTGTACGACTCCGTGCCTACGAGCAGTACTTC
CAWSVRLRAYEQYF
>TRBV29-1|.|TRBJ2-1|.
TGCAGCGTCCAGCGGGGAGGGGGCTTGGGGAATGAGCAGTTCTTC
CSVQRGGGLGNEQFF
>TRBV27|TRBD2|TRBJ2-3|.
TGTGCCAGCAGTCGTAGCGGGGGCGCCCAAAGCACAGATACGCAGTATTTT
CASSRSGGAQSTDTQYF
>TRBV5-4|.|TRBJ1-3|.
TGTGCCAGCAGCGAGGGGGGCGCGGCTGGAAACACCATATATTTT
CASSEGGAAGNTIYF
>TRBV6-6|.|TRBJ1-2|few
TGTGCCAGCAGCACAGGCAACTATGGCTACACCTTC
CASSTGNYGYTF
>TRBV11-1|.|TRBJ2-1|.
TGTGCCAGCAGCCCTCCTAGGAGCTCCTACAATGAGCAGTTCTTC
CASSPPRSSYNEQFF
>TRBV5-1|.|TRBJ1-2|.
TGCGCCAGCAGCTGGACAGAAGCTAACTATGGCTACACCTTC
CASSWTEANYGYTF